This T cell receptor beta chain was found in a study of cytomegalovirus exposure and HLA in healthy donors. Findings and caveats of the study: The authors later linked a missense DCLRE1C variant to TCR beta V- and J-gene trimming.

This CDR3 is built from 16 residues. The V gene end was trimmed by 4 bases and the J gene end by 3 bases; junction bases not matched to a gene: 11. The germline gives CDR1 SGHRS, CDR2 YFSETQ. Use of 60 Vbeta and 13 Jbeta primers characterized the PCR. The protocol was immunoSEQ multiplex PCR, while the TCRdb copy is restricted to in-frame clones and leaves out a portion. Of approximately 100,000 clones listed, roughly 70% are singletons. Remarks on this clone: What it recognizes is unknown.

The rearrangement links TRBV5-1 to TRBJ2-3, with 7 bases that match TRBD2. The sequence was collected from a man in his forties in good health and CMV-seropositive. The specimen sequenced was PBMCs. The CDR3 nucleotides are TGCGCCAGCAGCCCGGAAAGCGGGACCTCTACAGATACGCAGTATTTT. Its protein product is CASSPESGTSTDTQYF.